The 25 T cell receptor beta chains below all came from one sample that was sequenced in a study of beta chain features in type 1 diabetes. Regarding the study as a whole: Type 1 diabetes patients had TCRB CDR3s that were shorter (moderately but significantly so) in all four CD4+ subsets.

No antigen has been assigned to these receptors. The sequenced template was cDNA made from the entire isolated RNA. Assay: immunoSEQ multiplex PCR; the TCRdb copy retains only in-frame clones and omits some. The sample includes around 100,000 clones, 28% of them seen just once. The sequencing sample was made of central memory CD4+ T cells from blood. These receptors were taken from a woman younger than 30 with type 1 diabetes.

This clone has more than one count but fewer than ten. The chain carries TRBV30 and TRBJ1-5; no clear D. The germline V and J ends were trimmed by 0 bases and 4 bases, with 10 bases remaining between them. Germline CDR1 GTSNPN, CDR2 SVGIG (reference sequence). This CDR3 comprises 14 residues. CDR3 amino acids: CAWSVRRSNQPQHF. The CDR3, as DNA: TGTGCCTGGAGTGTACGCAGGTCTAATCAGCCCCAGCATTTT.

The gene calls are TRBV15 and TRBJ2-6, with TRBD2 as a possible D gene (5 bases). The germline gives CDR1 LNHNV, CDR2 YYDKDF (reference sequence). The CDR3 spans 15 residues. Trimming shortened V by 2 bases and J by 1 base, and 6 bases separated the two germline ends. The CDR3 here is CATSRRGSGANVLTF. CDR3 in DNA: TGTGCCACCAGCAGACGGGGTTCTGGGGCCAACGTCCTGACTTTC.

V gene TRBV18 combines with J gene TRBJ1-4, with D unclear. This CDR3 has 16 residues. Germline CDR1 KGHSH, CDR2 LQKENI. The ends were cut back, 0 bases at V and 8 bases at J, with 16 bases in the middle. CDR3 amino acids: CASSPPRESLGEKLFF. The CDR3 DNA reads as TGTGCCAGCTCACCACCGAGGGAATCACTGGGCGAAAAACTGTTTTTT.

The chain links TRBV29-1 to TRBJ2-1, with 7 nucleotides matching TRBD2. This CDR3 has 15 amino acids. V shed 3 bases and J 3 bases; nucleotides not matched to a gene: 8. The germline V gene encodes CDR1 SQVTM and CDR2 ANQGSEA. In DNA form, the CDR3 reads TGCAGCGTTGAGCAATGGGGGGGAGACTACAATGAGCAGTTCTTC. Translated, it gives CSVEQWGGDYNEQFF.

The J gene is TRBJ2-1, the V gene TRBV15; perhaps TRBD2 as D (6 bases). The CDR3 has 14 amino acids. From germline, CDR1 is LNHNV and CDR2 YYDKDF (reference sequence). With 1 base removed from V and 13 bases from J, the gap between germline ends came to 17 bases. CDR3 loop: CATSRAGEGFGQFF. The CDR3 bases are TGTGCCACCAGCAGAGCGGGAGAGGGGTTTGGTCAGTTCTTC.

The chain links TRBV28 to TRBJ2-2; D may be TRBD1 (6 bases). The CDR3 consists of 16 residues. In germline, CDR1 is MDHEN, CDR2 SYDVKM. Deletions cut 6 bases from V and 6 bases from J, with 20 bases between. CDR3 sequence (DNA): TGTGCCAGCAGCTGGCGGTGGGCAGGGGCTTCCGGGGAGCTGTTTTTT. Its protein product is CASSWRWAGASGELFF.

The V call is TRBV27, the J call TRBJ2-3, with 13 positions matching TRBD2. Losses at the gene ends were 5 bases for V and 4 bases for J; bases not matched to a gene: 9. This CDR3 has 17 amino acids. Per the germline V gene, CDR1 is MNHEY and CDR2 is SMNVEV (reference sequence). CDR3 protein: CASSPWTSGRKSDTQYF. The CDR3 DNA is TGTGCCAGCAGTCCGTGGACTAGCGGGAGAAAATCAGATACGCAGTATTTT.

The chain links TRBV9 to TRBJ2-7, with D tentatively TRBD2 (7 bases). The germline CDR1 and CDR2 sequences are SGDLS and YYNGEE. V dropped 2 bases and J dropped 0 bases, with 12 bases sitting between them. The CDR3 covers 15 residues. CDR3 region: CASSVGGLSSYEQYF. CDR3 sequence (DNA): TGTGCCAGCAGCGTCGGGGGGCTCAGCTCCTACGAGCAGTACTTC.

The rearrangement links TRBV28 to TRBJ2-5, with TRBD1 matching over 9 bases. CDR1 and CDR2 (germline): MDHEN, SYDVKM. V dropped 6 bases and J dropped 4; count of bases not matched to a gene: 3. The CDR3 has 13 amino acids. The CDR3 DNA is TGTGCCAGCAGAGGACAGGGGACAGAGACCCAGTACTTC. Translated, it gives CASRGQGTETQYF.

This chain joins TRBV7-9 and TRBJ2-3; D gene unclear. With 1 base removed from V and 2 bases from J, the gap between germline ends came to 7 bases. CDR3 size: 14 residues. Per germline, CDR1 SEHNR and CDR2 FQNEAQ (reference sequence). CDR3 nucleotides: TGTGCCAGCAGCTTAGGCGACAACACAGATACGCAGTATTTT. Its translation: CASSLGDNTDTQYF.

This clone appeared a few times. The V gene is TRBV19, the J gene TRBJ2-1, with TRBD1 matching over 11 bases. After removal of 3 bases from V and 6 bases from J, the junction contained 4 bases not matched to a gene. This CDR3 region has 15 residues. From germline, CDR1 is LNHDA and CDR2 SQIVND (reference sequence). As DNA, the CDR3 is TGTGCCAGTAGTATCGGGGACAGGGGGTTCAATGAGCAGTTCTTC. Its translation: CASSIGDRGFNEQFF.

The rearrangement links TRBV7-2 to TRBJ2-1, with D possibly TRBD2 on 6 matching bases. Germline V lookup: CDR1 SGHTA, CDR2 FQGNSA. Trimming cost V 0 bases and J 3 bases, with 18 bases left between them. This CDR3 comprises 18 residues. In DNA, the CDR3 is TGTGCCAGCAGCTTAGCGCGGACTTTTGCGGGATACTACAATGAGCAGTTCTTC. It yields the protein CASSLARTFAGYYNEQFF.

This clone was seen a single time. The chain couples TRBV28 to TRBJ2-3; 7 bases are a match to TRBD2. With V trimmed by 2 bases and J by 1 base, 3 bases remained unmatched. CDR1 MDHEN and CDR2 SYDVKM come from the germline V gene. The CDR3 spans 15 residues. The CDR3 nucleotides read TGTGCCAGCAGTTTAAGCGGGATTGGCACAGATACGCAGTATTTT. Its translation: CASSLSGIGTDTQYF.

This clone has a handful of counts. The chain joins TRBV18 to TRBJ1-2; 10 bases map to TRBD1. V was clipped by 6 bases and J by 8 bases; unmatched bases: 9. Germline assignment: CDR1 KGHSH and CDR2 LQKENI. CDR3 length equals 14 residues. The DNA for the CDR3 is TGTGCCAGCTCGACAGGGGGCGCTTGGCGCGGCTACACCTTC. This codes for CASSTGGAWRGYTF.

In its sample, this clone was seen once. The J gene is TRBJ2-7, the V gene TRBV5-1, with D possibly being TRBD2 (5 bases). Trimming took off 5 bases at V and 7 bases at J, with 16 bases between the two ends. Looked up from germline, CDR1 is SGHRS and CDR2 is YFSETQ. The CDR3 contains 13 residues. The CDR3, as DNA: TGCGCCAGCAGTCGGGGTAACCAAGAGGAGCAGTACTTC. As protein: CASSRGNQEEQYF.

This clone has only a few counts. The genes are TRBV30 and TRBJ1-4; a possible D gene is TRBD1 (6 bases). The germline gives CDR1 GTSNPN, CDR2 SVGIG (reference sequence). This CDR3 has 14 amino acids. Trimming removed 8 bases at V and 0 bases at J, with 13 bases between. CDR3 region: CARGSGPTNEKLFF. The CDR3 bases are TGTGCCAGGGGGAGCGGACCAACTAATGAAAAACTGTTTTTT.

This clone was seen more than once but under ten times. Other DNA sequences in this sample translate to the same CDR3. This chain links TRBV11-2 with TRBJ2-5, with TRBD2 matching over 10 bases. Germline CDR1 reads SGHAT; CDR2 reads FQNNGV. The J segment lost 5 bases and the V segment lost 6 bases, leaving 6 bases of the junction unmatched. CDR3 size: 14 residues. CDR3 sequence reads: CASSLAGVGETQYF. CDR3 DNA: TGTGCCAGCAGTCTAGCGGGAGTGGGCGAGACCCAGTACTTC.

CDR3 in amino acids: CASSPAGGAGANVLTF. CDR3 nucleotides: TGTGCCAGCAGCCCAGCCGGGGGGGCAGGGGCCAACGTCCTGACTTTC. The V and J genes are TRBV7-3 and TRBJ2-6; TRBD2 agrees at 8 bases. The V and J ends lost 5 bases and 4 bases, in that order; junction bases with no gene match: 7. The CDR3 runs 16 residues. Germline values: CDR1 SGHTA, CDR2 FQGTGA.

The chain joins TRBV5-1 to TRBJ2-7, with D tentatively TRBD1 (5 bases). This CDR3 has 15 amino acids. Germline assignment: CDR1 SGHRS and CDR2 YFSETQ. The V end was cut by 0 bases, the J end by 0 bases, with 10 bases between. The CDR3 coding sequence is TGCGCCAGCAGCTTGGCCGGTGACAGCTCCTACGAGCAGTACTTC. As protein: CASSLAGDSSYEQYF. The whole variable domain, remainder taken from reference TRBV5-1 and TRBJ2-7, is KAGVTQTPRYLIKTRGQQVTLSCSPISGHRSVSWYQQTPGQGLQFLFEYFSETQRNKGNFPGRFSGRQFSNSRSEMNVSTLELGDSALYLCASSLAGDSSYEQYFGPGTRLTVT.

The V gene is TRBV28, the J gene TRBJ1-2; 8 bases fit TRBD1. V shed 4 bases and J 8 bases; nucleotides not matched to a gene: 9. The CDR3 length is 14 residues. The germline CDR1 and CDR2 sequences are MDHEN and SYDVKM. Here the CDR3 reads CASSYWGSGGGYTF. CDR3 nucleotide sequence: TGTGCCAGCAGTTATTGGGGATCAGGGGGCGGCTACACCTTC.

This clone showed up just a few times. The J gene is TRBJ2-2, the V gene TRBV5-6; TRBD1 is a possible D gene (6 bases). This CDR3 spans 14 amino acids. CDR1 and CDR2 (germline): SGHDT, YYEEEE. Trimming pared 3 bases from V and 4 bases from J, leaving 10 bases between. The CDR3 region is CASSWDTGTGELFF. CDR3 coding DNA: TGTGCCAGCAGCTGGGACACCGGCACCGGGGAGCTGTTTTTT.

This clone has just a few counts. The genes are TRBV19 and TRBJ1-2, with 7 positions matching TRBD1. This CDR3 comprises 13 residues. Germline loops: CDR1 LNHDA, CDR2 SQIVND (reference sequence). The V gene end was trimmed by 6 bases and the J gene end by 8 bases; junction bases not matched to a gene: 9. CDR3 in DNA: TGTGCCAGTAGACAGGGGTTAATAGAGGGCTACACCTTC. Translating gives CASRQGLIEGYTF.

The V gene is TRBV2, the J gene TRBJ1-2; possible D gene TRBD1, 6 bases. CDR3 length equals 14 residues. V gave up 4 bases and J gave up 7 bases, with 16 bases separating them. Germline V gene sequence: CDR1 SNHLY, CDR2 FYNNEI. CDR3 sequence reads: CASSATGFLGGYTF. The CDR3 nucleotides read TGTGCCAGCAGTGCAACAGGGTTCTTAGGTGGCTACACCTTC.

The chain has TRBV6-5 and TRBJ2-3, with unresolved D. Germline-derived CDR1 and CDR2 are MNHEY and SVGAGI. V lost 2 bases, J lost 4 bases, and 10 bases lay in between. The CDR3 has 14 amino acids. In nucleotides, the CDR3 is TGTGCCAGCAGTTACGACGTCCTAGCAGATACGCAGTATTTT. Encoded protein: CASSYDVLADTQYF.

This clone has a handful of counts. This chain uses TRBV27 with TRBJ2-2; the D gene is possibly TRBD1 (6 bases). Germline lookup yields CDR1 MNHEY and CDR2 SMNVEV (reference sequence). Trimming took off 7 bases at V and 4 bases at J, with 16 bases between the two ends. CDR3 length equals 15 residues. CDR3 coding DNA: TGTGCCAGCATGCACAGGGCGGGTAGCACCGGGGAGCTGTTTTTT. Encoded protein: CASMHRAGSTGELFF.